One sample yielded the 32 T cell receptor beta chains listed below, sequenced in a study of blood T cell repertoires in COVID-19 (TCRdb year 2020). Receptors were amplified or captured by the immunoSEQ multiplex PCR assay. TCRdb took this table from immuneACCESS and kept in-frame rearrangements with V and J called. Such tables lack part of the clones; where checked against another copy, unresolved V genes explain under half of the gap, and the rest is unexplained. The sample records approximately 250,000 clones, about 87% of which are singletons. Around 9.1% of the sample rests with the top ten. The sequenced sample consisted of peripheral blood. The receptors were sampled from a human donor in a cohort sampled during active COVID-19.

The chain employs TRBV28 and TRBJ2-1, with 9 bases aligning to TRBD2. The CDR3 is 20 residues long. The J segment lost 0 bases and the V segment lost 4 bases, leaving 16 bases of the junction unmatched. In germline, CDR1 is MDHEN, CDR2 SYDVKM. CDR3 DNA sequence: TGTGCCAGCAGTTCCGGACTGGGCGGGGGGGCTGGAAGCTCCTACAATGAGCAGTTCTTC. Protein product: CASSSGLGGGAGSSYNEQFF.

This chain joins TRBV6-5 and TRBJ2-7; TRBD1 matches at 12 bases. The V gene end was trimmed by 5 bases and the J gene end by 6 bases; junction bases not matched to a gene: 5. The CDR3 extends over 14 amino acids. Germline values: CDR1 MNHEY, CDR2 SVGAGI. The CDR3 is CASSRDRGLIEQYF. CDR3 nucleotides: TGTGCCAGCAGTCGGGACAGGGGGCTTATCGAGCAGTACTTC.

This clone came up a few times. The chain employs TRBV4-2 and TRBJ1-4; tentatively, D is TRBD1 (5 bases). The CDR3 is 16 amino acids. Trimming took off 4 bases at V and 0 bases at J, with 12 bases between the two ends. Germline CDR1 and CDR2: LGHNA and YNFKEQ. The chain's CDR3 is CASSRRDGATNEKLFF. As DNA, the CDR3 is TGTGCCAGCAGCCGGAGGGACGGTGCAACTAATGAAAAACTGTTTTTT.

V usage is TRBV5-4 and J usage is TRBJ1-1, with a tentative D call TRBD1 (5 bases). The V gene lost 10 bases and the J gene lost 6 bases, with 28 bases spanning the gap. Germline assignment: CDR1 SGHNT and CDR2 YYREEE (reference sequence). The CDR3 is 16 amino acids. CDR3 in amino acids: CAYGGRVSRGNPEAFF. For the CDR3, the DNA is TGTGCCTACGGGGGGAGGGTGTCCCGGGGGAATCCTGAAGCTTTCTTT.

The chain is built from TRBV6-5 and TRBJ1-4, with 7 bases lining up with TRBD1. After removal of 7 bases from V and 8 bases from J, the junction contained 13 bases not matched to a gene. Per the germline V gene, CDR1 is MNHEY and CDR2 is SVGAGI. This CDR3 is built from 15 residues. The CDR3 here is CASTTGAGRVEKLFF. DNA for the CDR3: TGTGCCAGCACTACAGGGGCAGGAAGAGTAGAAAAACTGTTTTTT.

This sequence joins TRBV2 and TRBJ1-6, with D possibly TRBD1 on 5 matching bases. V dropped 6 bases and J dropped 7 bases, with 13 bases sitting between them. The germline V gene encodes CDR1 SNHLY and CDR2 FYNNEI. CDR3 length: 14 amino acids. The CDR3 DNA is TGTGCCAGCAGATTGACAGATCTAAATTCACCCCTCCACTTT. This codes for CASRLTDLNSPLHF.

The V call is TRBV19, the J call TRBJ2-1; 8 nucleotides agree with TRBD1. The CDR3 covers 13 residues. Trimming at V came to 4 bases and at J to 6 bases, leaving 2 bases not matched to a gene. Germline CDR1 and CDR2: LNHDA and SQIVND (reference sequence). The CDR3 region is CASSNTGGNEQFF. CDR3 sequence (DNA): TGTGCCAGTAGTAATACAGGGGGCAATGAGCAGTTCTTC.

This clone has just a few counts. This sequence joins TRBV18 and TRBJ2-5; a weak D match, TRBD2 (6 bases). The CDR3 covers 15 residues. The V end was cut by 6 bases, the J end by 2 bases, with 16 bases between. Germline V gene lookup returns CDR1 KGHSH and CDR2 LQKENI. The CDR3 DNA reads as TGTGCCAGCTCGCGTCGCCGGGACTTTCAAGAGACCCAGTACTTC. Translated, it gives CASSRRRDFQETQYF.

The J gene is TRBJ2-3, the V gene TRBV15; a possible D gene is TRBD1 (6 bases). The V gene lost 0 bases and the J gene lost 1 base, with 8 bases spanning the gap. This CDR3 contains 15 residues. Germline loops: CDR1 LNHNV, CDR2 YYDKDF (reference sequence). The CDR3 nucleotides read TGTGCCACCAGCAGAGATTACAGGGGCACAGATACGCAGTATTTT. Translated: CATSRDYRGTDTQYF.

CDR3 amino acids: CASSLDTGQGATEAFF. The CDR3 DNA is TGTGCCAGCAGCTTGGATACGGGACAGGGAGCGACTGAAGCTTTCTTT. The rearrangement joins TRBV5-8 to TRBJ1-1; 9 nucleotides line up with TRBD1. The CDR3 has 16 amino acids. The germline CDR1 and CDR2 sequences are SGHTS and YDEGEE. J was trimmed by 5 bases and V by 0 bases; bases with no gene match: 8. Supplemented by reference TRBV5-8 and TRBJ1-1, the full variable domain reads EAGVTQSPTHLIKTRGQQATLRCSPISGHTSVYWYQQALGLGLQFLLWYDEGEERNRGNFPPRFSGRQFPNYSSELNVNALELEDSALYLCASSLDTGQGATEAFFGQGTRLTVV.

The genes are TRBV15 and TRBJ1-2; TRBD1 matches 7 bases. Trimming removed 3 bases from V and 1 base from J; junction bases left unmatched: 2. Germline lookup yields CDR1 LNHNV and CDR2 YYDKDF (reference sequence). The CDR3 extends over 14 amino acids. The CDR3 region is CATSRGQNNYGYTF. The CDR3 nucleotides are TGTGCCACCAGCAGGGGACAGAATAACTATGGCTACACCTTC.

CDR3 amino acids: CASSRGQMNTEAFF. The CDR3, as DNA: TGTGCCAGCAGCCGGGGACAGATGAACACTGAAGCTTTCTTT. The chain links TRBV3-1 (or the pseudogene TRBV3-2) to TRBJ1-1, with 7 bases aligning to TRBD1. This CDR3 region has 14 residues. CDR1 and CDR2 from the germline V gene are LGHDT and YNNKEL (reference sequence). The ends lost 4 bases at V and 0 bases at J; junction bases unmatched: 2.

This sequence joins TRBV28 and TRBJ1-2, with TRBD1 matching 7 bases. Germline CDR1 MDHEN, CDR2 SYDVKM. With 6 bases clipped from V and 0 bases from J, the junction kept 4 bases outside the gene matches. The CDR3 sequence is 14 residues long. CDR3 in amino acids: CASRRQGANYGYTF. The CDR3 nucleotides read TGTGCCAGCAGGAGACAGGGAGCTAACTATGGCTACACCTTC.

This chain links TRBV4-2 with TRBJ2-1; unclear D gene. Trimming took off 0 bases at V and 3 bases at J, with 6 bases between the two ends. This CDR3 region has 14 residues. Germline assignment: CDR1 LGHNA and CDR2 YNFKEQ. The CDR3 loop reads CASSQEGRYNEQFF. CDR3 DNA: TGTGCCAGCAGCCAAGAGGGCCGCTACAATGAGCAGTTCTTC.

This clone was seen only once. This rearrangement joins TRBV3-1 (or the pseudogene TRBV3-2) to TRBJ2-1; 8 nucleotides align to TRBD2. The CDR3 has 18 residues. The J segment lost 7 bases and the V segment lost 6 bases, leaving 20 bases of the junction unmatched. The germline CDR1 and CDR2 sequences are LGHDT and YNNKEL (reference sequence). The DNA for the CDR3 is TGTGCCAGCAGACCTTACCATCTTGCGGGGGGTACACTGAATGAGCAGTTCTTC. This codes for CASRPYHLAGGTLNEQFF.

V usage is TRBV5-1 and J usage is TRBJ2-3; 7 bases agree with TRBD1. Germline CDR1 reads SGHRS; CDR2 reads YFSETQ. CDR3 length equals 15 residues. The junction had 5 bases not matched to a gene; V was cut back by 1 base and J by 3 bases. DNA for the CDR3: TGCGCCAGCAGCTTGATCAGGGGGAGTACAGATACGCAGTATTTT. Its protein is CASSLIRGSTDTQYF. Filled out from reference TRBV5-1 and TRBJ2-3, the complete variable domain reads KAGVTQTPRYLIKTRGQQVTLSCSPISGHRSVSWYQQTPGQGLQFLFEYFSETQRNKGNFPGRFSGRQFSNSRSEMNVSTLELGDSALYLCASSLIRGSTDTQYFGPGTRLTVL.

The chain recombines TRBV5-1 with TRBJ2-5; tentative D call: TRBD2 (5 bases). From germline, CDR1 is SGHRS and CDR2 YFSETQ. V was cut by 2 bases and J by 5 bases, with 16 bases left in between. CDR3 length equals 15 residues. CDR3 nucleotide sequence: TGCGCCAGCAGCTTTCAGGACTTTGTTAGGGAGACCCAGTACTTC. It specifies CASSFQDFVRETQYF.

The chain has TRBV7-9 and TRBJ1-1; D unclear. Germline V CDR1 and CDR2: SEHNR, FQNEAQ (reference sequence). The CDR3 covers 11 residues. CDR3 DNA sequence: TGTGCGACCGGAGTCCACACTGAAGCTTTCTTT. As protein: CATGVHTEAFF. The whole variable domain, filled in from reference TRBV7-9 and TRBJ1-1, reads DTGVSQNPRHKITKRGQNVTFRCDPISEHNRLYWYRQTLGQGPEFLTYFQNEAQLEKSRLLSDRFSAERPKGSFSTLEIQRTEQGDSAMYLCATGVHTEAFFGQGTRLTVV.

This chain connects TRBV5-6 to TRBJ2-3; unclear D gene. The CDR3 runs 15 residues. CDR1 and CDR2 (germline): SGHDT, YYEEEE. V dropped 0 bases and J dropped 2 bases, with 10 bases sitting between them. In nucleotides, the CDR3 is TGTGCCAGCAGCTTGGTCTCGGGTGTCACAGATACGCAGTATTTT. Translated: CASSLVSGVTDTQYF.

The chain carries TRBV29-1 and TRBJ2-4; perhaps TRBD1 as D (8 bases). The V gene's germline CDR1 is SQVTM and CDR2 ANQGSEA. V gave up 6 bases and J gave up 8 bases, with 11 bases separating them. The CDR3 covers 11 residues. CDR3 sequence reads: CSVTGGDIQYF. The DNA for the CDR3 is TGCAGCGTCACAGGGGGGGACATTCAGTACTTC.

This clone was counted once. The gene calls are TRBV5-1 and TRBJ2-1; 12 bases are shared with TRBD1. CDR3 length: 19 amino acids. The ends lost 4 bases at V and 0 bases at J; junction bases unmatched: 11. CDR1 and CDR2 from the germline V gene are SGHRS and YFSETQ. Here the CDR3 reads CASSVTGTGGQPSYNEQFF. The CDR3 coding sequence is TGCGCCAGCAGCGTTACCGGGACAGGGGGCCAACCCTCCTACAATGAGCAGTTCTTC.

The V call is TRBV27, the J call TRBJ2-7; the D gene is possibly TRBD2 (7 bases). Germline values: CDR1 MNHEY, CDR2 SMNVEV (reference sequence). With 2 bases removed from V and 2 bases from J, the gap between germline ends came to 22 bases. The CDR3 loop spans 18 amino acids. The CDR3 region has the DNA TGTGCCAGCAGTTTAGGGCTCGGGGGGCAGGGATTAACCTACGAGCAGTACTTC. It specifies CASSLGLGGQGLTYEQYF.

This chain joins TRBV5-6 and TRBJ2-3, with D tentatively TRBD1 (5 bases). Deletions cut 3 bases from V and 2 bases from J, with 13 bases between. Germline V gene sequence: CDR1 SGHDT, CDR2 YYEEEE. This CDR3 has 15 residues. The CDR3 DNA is TGTGCCAGCAGCTCACTTCTAGGGGTCACAGATACGCAGTATTTT. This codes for CASSSLLGVTDTQYF.

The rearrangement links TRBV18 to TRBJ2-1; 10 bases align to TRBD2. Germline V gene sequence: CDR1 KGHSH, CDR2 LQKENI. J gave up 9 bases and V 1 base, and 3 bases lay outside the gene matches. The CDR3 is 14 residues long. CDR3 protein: CASSPRTSGGEQFF. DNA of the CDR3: TGTGCCAGCTCACCACGGACTAGCGGCGGTGAGCAGTTCTTC.

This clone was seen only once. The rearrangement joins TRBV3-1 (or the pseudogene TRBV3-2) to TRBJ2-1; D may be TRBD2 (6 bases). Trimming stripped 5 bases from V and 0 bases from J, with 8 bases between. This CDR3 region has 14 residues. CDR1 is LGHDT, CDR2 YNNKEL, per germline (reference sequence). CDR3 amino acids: CASSNGGSYNEQFF. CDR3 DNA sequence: TGTGCCAGCAGCAACGGGGGCTCCTACAATGAGCAGTTCTTC.

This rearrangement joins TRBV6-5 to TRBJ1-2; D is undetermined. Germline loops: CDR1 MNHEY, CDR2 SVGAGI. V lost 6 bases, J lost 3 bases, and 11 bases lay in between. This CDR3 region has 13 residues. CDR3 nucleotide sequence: TGTGCCAGCAGGAAACAGAGAGACTATGGCTACACCTTC. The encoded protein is CASRKQRDYGYTF.

The CDR3 reads CASSLAPSGLNTEAFF. The CDR3 bases are TGTGCCAGCAGCTTAGCTCCGAGCGGGCTGAACACTGAAGCTTTCTTT. The chain has TRBV7-8 and TRBJ1-1; D unresolved. The V and J ends lost 0 bases and 0 bases respectively, with 11 bases between them. The CDR3 runs 16 residues. Germline CDR1 is SGHVS and CDR2 is FQNEAQ.

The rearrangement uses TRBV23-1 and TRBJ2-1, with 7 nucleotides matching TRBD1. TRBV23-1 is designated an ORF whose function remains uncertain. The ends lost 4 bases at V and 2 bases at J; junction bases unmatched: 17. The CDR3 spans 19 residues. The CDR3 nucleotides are TGCGCCAGCAGTCCAAAAAACTTAGCCCGGGACAGTGCCTACAATGAGCAGTTCTTC. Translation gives CASSPKNLARDSAYNEQFF.

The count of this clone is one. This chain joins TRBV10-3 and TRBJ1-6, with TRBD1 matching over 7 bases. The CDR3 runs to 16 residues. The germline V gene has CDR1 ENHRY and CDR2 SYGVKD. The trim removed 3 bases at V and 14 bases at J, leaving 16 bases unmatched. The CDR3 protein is CAISDSRTGLIMALHF. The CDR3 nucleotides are TGTGCCATCAGTGACTCCCGGACAGGCCTTATTATGGCCCTCCACTTT.

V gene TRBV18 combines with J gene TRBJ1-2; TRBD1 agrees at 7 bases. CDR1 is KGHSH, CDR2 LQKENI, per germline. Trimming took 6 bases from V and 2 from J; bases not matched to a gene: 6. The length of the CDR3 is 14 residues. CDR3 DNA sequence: TGTGCCAGCTCCCTGGGACAGAACAACTATGGCTACACCTTC. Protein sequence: CASSLGQNNYGYTF. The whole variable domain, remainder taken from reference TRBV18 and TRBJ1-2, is NAGVMQNPRHLVRRRGQEARLRCSPMKGHSHVYWYRQLPEEGLKFMVYLQKENIIDESGMPKERFSAEFPKEGPSILRIQQVVRGDSAAYFCASSLGQNNYGYTFGSGTRLTVV.

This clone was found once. CDR3 nucleotides: TGTGCCAGCTCCGGGACAGAAAACTACGAGCAGTACTTC. Translation: CASSGTENYEQYF. The genes are TRBV2 and TRBJ2-7, with 7 bases lining up with TRBD1. CDR1 and CDR2 (germline): SNHLY, FYNNEI. This CDR3 region has 13 residues. The V gene end was trimmed by 8 bases and the J gene end by 3 bases; junction bases not matched to a gene: 7.

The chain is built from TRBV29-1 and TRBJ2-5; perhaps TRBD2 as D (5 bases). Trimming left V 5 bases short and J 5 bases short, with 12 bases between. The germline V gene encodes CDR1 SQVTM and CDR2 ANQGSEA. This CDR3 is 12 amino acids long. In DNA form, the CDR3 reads TGCAGCGTTTCGCCCGGAGGCGAGACCCAGTACTTC. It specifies CSVSPGGETQYF.